This T cell receptor beta chain was found in a study of CD8 T cells in Susac syndrome. V gave up 4 bases and J gave up 4 bases; unmatched junction bases: 6. The CDR3 loop spans 15 amino acids. Germline assignment: CDR1 MGHDK and CDR2 SYGVNS. Random hexamers primed reverse transcription of about 0.5 to 1 ug RNA. Multiplex immunoSEQ PCR targeted 54 Vbeta and 13 Jbeta TCR beta segments. TCRdb processed the immunoSEQ multiplex PCR reads anew with MiXCR; each CDR3 protein has one entry. The sample includes some 240,000 distinct CDR3 sequences, around 96% of them seen just once. Sequenced material: CD4+ T cells from PBMCs. This TCR derives from a human donor with Susac syndrome. This chain connects TRBV25-1 to TRBJ2-1, with TRBD1 matching 8 bases. The CDR3 bases are TGTGCCAGCAGTGCGTTGGGACAGGAGTACAATGAGCAGTTCTTC. As protein: CASSALGQEYNEQFF.